This record concerns one T cell receptor beta chain sequence. This sample was included in a study of control samples from healthy donors and cancer patients. TCRdb's table, derived via immunoSEQ multiplex PCR, lists solely in-frame clones and lacks some. Among a few hundred thousand clones, 75% to 95% were seen once, and the ten largest hold roughly 6.4%. Sequencing input: PBMCs. The receptor was isolated from a man between 40 and 49 years old with head and neck cancer.

CDR3 sequence: CASGFLRGRGGNSPLHF. The CDR3 DNA sequence: TGCGCCAGCGGATTTCTACGGGGCAGGGGAGGCAATTCACCCCTCCACTTT. The V gene is TRBV4-1, the J gene TRBJ1-6, with D possibly matching TRBD1 (6 bases). Trimming removed 8 bases at V and 7 bases at J, with 24 bases between. CDR3 length equals 17 residues. The V gene's germline CDR1 is MGHRA and CDR2 YSYEKL.